These 26 T cell receptor beta chains originate from one sample sequenced in a study of T cells in Graves' hyperthyroidism and ophthalmopathy. The CDR3 regions of TCR beta were amplified from RNA transcripts. Using the HTBI primer set, a first-round RT-PCR was run on the TCR CDR3. TCRdb itself ran the multiplex PCR reads through MiXCR, one entry per CDR3 protein. Of approximately 370,000 distinct CDR3 sequences listed, about 18% are singletons. The sample was blood. These receptor sequences come from a woman aged 25-40 years with Graves' hyperthyroidism that later progressed to Graves' ophthalmopathy.

Ten or more counts support this clonotype. The chain is built from TRBV6-1 and TRBJ2-7; tentatively, D is TRBD1 (5 bases). In germline, CDR1 is MNHNS, CDR2 SASEGT. This CDR3 has 15 amino acids. The V end lost 5 bases, the J end lost 5 bases, and 19 bases lay between the germline ends. CDR3 in DNA: TGTGCCAGCAGTAAAGGGCCGCAGGGAAGCGACGAGCAGTACTTC. Translating it yields CASSKGPQGSDEQYF.

This clonotype occurred many times. This chain links TRBV7-2 with TRBJ2-3; 8 nucleotides match TRBD1. Germline-derived CDR1 and CDR2 are SGHTA and FQGNSA. V gave up 5 bases and J gave up 0 bases; unmatched junction bases: 1. The CDR3 totals 14 residues. For the CDR3, the DNA is TGTGCCAGCAGCAGGGACAGGAGCACAGATACGCAGTATTTT. It encodes CASSRDRSTDTQYF.

This clonotype was counted at least ten times. V is TRBV20-1 and J is TRBJ1-5, with D maybe TRBD1 (5 bases). Germline V gene lookup returns CDR1 DFQATT and CDR2 SNEGSKA (reference sequence). Trimming left V 2 bases short and J 6 bases short, with 11 bases between. The CDR3 sequence is 13 residues long. Here the CDR3 DNA reads TGCAGTGCTAGAAGAGGGGATGGTCAGCCCCAGCATTTT. This gives the protein CSARRGDGQPQHF.

This clonotype was counted at least ten times. The chain links TRBV27 to TRBJ1-1; possible D gene TRBD1, 5 bases. V lost 6 bases to trimming and J lost 5 bases, with 16 bases between them. The length of the CDR3 is 14 residues. CDR1 is MNHEY and CDR2 is SMNVEV in the germline V gene (reference sequence). The DNA of the CDR3 is TGTGCCAGCAGCCCCCTAACAGGCGGAACTGAAGCTTTCTTT. This codes for CASSPLTGGTEAFF.

This clonotype has ten or more counts. The rearrangement links TRBV27 to TRBJ1-1, with a weak D call TRBD1 (5 bases). The CDR3 contains 12 residues. The V end was cut by 6 bases, the J end by 6 bases, with 11 bases between. The germline CDR1 and CDR2 sequences are MNHEY and SMNVEV (reference sequence). CDR3 residues: CASRPNRSEAFF. Here the CDR3 DNA reads TGTGCCAGCAGACCAAACAGGTCTGAAGCTTTCTTT.

The sample holds many counts of this clonotype. V usage is TRBV19 and J usage is TRBJ2-3; no reliable D call. Germline CDR1 LNHDA, CDR2 SQIVND (reference sequence). The CDR3 is 14 residues long. V lost 5 bases to trimming and J lost 0 bases, with 9 bases between them. The CDR3 DNA follows: TGTGCCAGTAGTGTCAGTGCTAGCACAGATACGCAGTATTTT. This gives the protein CASSVSASTDTQYF.

Many counts were recorded for this clonotype. The chain recombines TRBV6-1 with TRBJ2-5; D uncertain. CDR1 and CDR2 (germline): MNHNS, SASEGT. Trimming cost V 7 bases and J 0 bases, with 15 bases left between them. The CDR3 contains 15 residues. CDR3 DNA: TGTGCCAGCAATATCGGGCCTCAAAACCAAGAGACCCAGTACTTC. This encodes CASNIGPQNQETQYF.

This clonotype was seen repeatedly, ten times or more. The chain carries TRBV3-1 and TRBJ2-2; unclear D gene. The CDR3 has 11 amino acids. CDR1 and CDR2 from the germline V gene are LGHDT and YNNKEL (reference sequence). Between the trimmed V and J ends, which lost 5 bases and 6 bases, there was a span of 4 bases. Written as DNA, the CDR3 is TGTGCCAGCAGCGCCCCCGGGGAGCTGTTTTTT. It codes for CASSAPGELFF. The variable domain in full, completed from reference TRBV3-1 and TRBJ2-2, reads DTAVSQTPKYLVTQMGNDKSIKCEQNLGHDTMYWYKQDSKKFLKIMFSYNNKELIINETVPNRFSPKSPDKAHLNLHINSLELGDSAVYFCASSAPGELFFGEGSRLTVL.

Points on this clonotype: The junction and the germline gene differ at one end; a read error may be behind it. V gene TRBV6-1 combines with J gene TRBJ2-7; no reliable D call. The germline V gene encodes CDR1 MNHNS and CDR2 SASEGT. This CDR3 has 11 amino acids. DNA for the CDR3: TGTGCCAGCAGTGAAAACTACGAGCGGTACTTC. Amino acids: CASSENYERYF.

Concerning this clonotype: A read error may account for a junction end that differs from germline. The chain joins TRBV30 to TRBJ2-2; tentative D call: TRBD1 (5 bases). Germline CDR1 is GTSNPN and CDR2 is SVGIG (reference sequence). The CDR3 covers 16 residues. Written as DNA, the CDR3 is TGTTCCTGGATGCCGGACCCAGGGTGGTCTACCGGGGAGCTGTTTTTT. This codes for CSWMPDPGWSTGELFF.

The V gene is TRBV7-9, the J gene TRBJ2-3; D possibly corresponds to TRBD2 (6 bases). Deletions cut 4 bases from V and 3 bases from J, with 14 bases between. CDR1 SEHNR and CDR2 FQNEAQ come from the germline V gene (reference sequence). The CDR3 loop spans 15 amino acids. The CDR3 here is CASSYREKGTDTQYF. CDR3 bases: TGTGCCAGCAGCTACCGGGAGAAAGGTACAGATACGCAGTATTTT. The entire variable domain, with the rest obtained from reference TRBV7-9 and TRBJ2-3, is as follows: DTGVSQNPRHKITKRGQNVTFRCDPISEHNRLYWYRQTLGQGPEFLTYFQNEAQLEKSRLLSDRFSAERPKGSFSTLEIQRTEQGDSAMYLCASSYREKGTDTQYFGPGTRLTVL.

This clonotype occurred many times. The CDR3 coding sequence is TGTGCCAGCAGTGAGACTAGCGGGGAGTACTTC. Protein product: CASSETSGEYF. The chain combines TRBV6-1 with TRBJ2-5; 11 bases line up with TRBD2. The CDR3 runs to 11 residues. J lost 12 bases, V lost 3 bases, and 0 bases had no gene match. Per germline, CDR1 MNHNS and CDR2 SASEGT.

The chain uses TRBV19 and TRBJ2-1, with D maybe TRBD2 (6 bases). Between the trimmed V and J ends, which lost 5 bases and 4 bases, there was a span of 9 bases. CDR3 size: 13 residues. CDR1 LNHDA and CDR2 SQIVND come from the germline V gene (reference sequence). In DNA, the CDR3 is TGTGCCAGTAGTGAGGGACTGTACAATGAGCAGTTCTTC. It specifies CASSEGLYNEQFF.

This clonotype was counted between two and nine times. The chain recombines TRBV12-3 or TRBV12-4 with TRBJ1-5, with unresolved D. The CDR3 length is 12 residues. Between the trimmed V and J ends, which lost 7 bases and 7 bases, there was a span of 11 bases. CDR3: CASTTDGQPQHF. The CDR3 nucleotides are TGTGCCAGCACCACCGACGGCCAGCCCCAGCATTTT.

The genes are TRBV7-2 and TRBJ2-1; D possibly matches TRBD1 or TRBD2 (6 bases each). Deletions cut 4 bases from V and 12 bases from J, with 28 bases between. The CDR3 is 17 amino acids. Germline V gene sequence: CDR1 SGHTA, CDR2 FQGNSA. The CDR3 nucleotides read TGTGCCAGCAGCTCCACCTGGGGGGCCCCAGACGGGACACGGCAGTTCTTC. This codes for CASSSTWGAPDGTRQFF.

CDR3 sequence (DNA): TGCGCCAGCAGCCAAAGCTCACCACTTCCCCAGCATTTT. Amino acid sequence: CASSQSSPLPQHF. This chain connects TRBV4-1 to TRBJ1-5; D is uncertain. V gave up 2 bases and J gave up 10 bases, with 12 bases separating them. Germline V gene lookup returns CDR1 MGHRA and CDR2 YSYEKL. The CDR3 length is 13 residues.

This clonotype was seen only a few times. The rearrangement links TRBV19 to TRBJ2-2; D not certain. This CDR3 has 14 amino acids. Germline values: CDR1 LNHDA, CDR2 SQIVND (reference sequence). V was pared by 7 bases and J by 1 base, with 10 bases between. The CDR3 loop reads CASTSDGNTGELFF. The CDR3 DNA reads TGTGCCAGTACCAGCGACGGGAACACCGGGGAGCTGTTTTTT. The whole variable domain, filled in from reference TRBV19 and TRBJ2-2, reads DGGITQSPKYLFRKEGQNVTLSCEQNLNHDAMYWYRQDPGQGLRLIYYSQIVNDFQKGDIAEGYSVSREKKESFPLTVTSAQKNPTAFYLCASTSDGNTGELFFGEGSRLTVL.

The rearrangement uses TRBV24-1 and TRBJ2-1; 13 bases are a match to TRBD2. Trimming removed 3 bases from V and 4 bases from J; junction bases left unmatched: 8. The CDR3 has 18 amino acids. Germline lookup yields CDR1 KGHDR and CDR2 SFDVKD. The CDR3: CATSDNGLAGVRYNEQFF. Written as DNA, the CDR3 is TGTGCCACCAGTGATAACGGACTAGCGGGAGTTAGGTACAATGAGCAGTTCTTC.

This clonotype has at least ten counts. V is TRBV7-9 and J is TRBJ1-4; no clear D gene. V was clipped by 1 base and J by 5 bases, with 8 bases between them. Germline values: CDR1 SEHNR, CDR2 FQNEAQ (reference sequence). CDR3 length: 14 amino acids. The CDR3 region has the DNA TGTGCCAGCAGCTTAGACGGATTAAATGAAAAACTGTTTTTT. Its protein product is CASSLDGLNEKLFF. Full variable domain (rest looked up from reference TRBV7-9 and TRBJ1-4): DTGVSQNPRHKITKRGQNVTFRCDPISEHNRLYWYRQTLGQGPEFLTYFQNEAQLEKSRLLSDRFSAERPKGSFSTLEIQRTEQGDSAMYLCASSLDGLNEKLFFGSGTQLSVL.

This clonotype was seen repeatedly, ten times or more. The chain's CDR3 is CASSYFYTEAFF. The CDR3 DNA reads as TGTGCCAGCAGTTATTTCTACACTGAAGCTTTCTTT. V gene TRBV6-8 combines with J gene TRBJ1-1; D gene uncertain. Germline V gene data show CDR1 as MNHGY and CDR2 as SAAAGT. V lost 3 bases and J lost 3, with 5 bases in between. The CDR3 runs 12 residues.

This clonotype was seen many times. The chain carries TRBV2 and TRBJ2-7; D could derive from TRBD1 or TRBD2 (6 bases each). This CDR3 is 14 amino acids long. The germline V gene encodes CDR1 SNHLY and CDR2 FYNNEI. Deletions cut 10 bases from V and 1 base from J, with 17 bases between. This chain's CDR3 is CAIRGWTASYEQYF. For the CDR3, the DNA is TGTGCCATCCGGGGGTGGACAGCGTCCTACGAGCAGTACTTC.

This clonotype was recorded many times. J is TRBJ2-7 and V is TRBV28; 8 bases map to TRBD1. Germline V gene data show CDR1 as MDHEN and CDR2 as SYDVKM. V lost 5 bases to trimming and J lost 3 bases; unmatched junction nucleotides: 12. The CDR3 contains 16 residues. CDR3 loop: CASSGARARGLYEQYF. The CDR3 nucleotides read TGTGCCAGCAGTGGGGCCCGCGCCAGGGGGCTCTACGAGCAGTACTTC.

This chain uses TRBV5-4 with TRBJ2-2, with 7 bases fitting TRBD1. The CDR3 totals 15 residues. The V segment lost 5 bases and the J segment 4 bases; nucleotides outside the gene matches: 8. CDR1 is SGHNT, CDR2 YYREEE, per germline (reference sequence). CDR3 in DNA: TGTGCCAGCAGTCCGAGGGGGCGGATCACCGGGGAGCTGTTTTTT. Amino acids: CASSPRGRITGELFF.

The rearrangement joins TRBV19 to TRBJ1-1; no definite D call. The V gene lost 3 bases and the J gene lost 1 base, with 6 bases spanning the gap. Germline loops: CDR1 LNHDA, CDR2 SQIVND (reference sequence). This CDR3 has 13 residues. CDR3 loop: CASSITTNTEAFF. The CDR3 coding sequence is TGTGCCAGTAGTATCACGACGAACACTGAAGCTTTCTTT. Full variable domain (outside the CDR3, taken from reference TRBV19 and TRBJ1-1): DGGITQSPKYLFRKEGQNVTLSCEQNLNHDAMYWYRQDPGQGLRLIYYSQIVNDFQKGDIAEGYSVSREKKESFPLTVTSAQKNPTAFYLCASSITTNTEAFFGQGTRLTVV.

The table lists this clonotype with many counts. The gene calls are TRBV28 and TRBJ1-5, with a tentative D call TRBD1 (6 bases). Germline CDR1 reads MDHEN; CDR2 reads SYDVKM. The CDR3 has 16 residues. Trimming took 5 bases from V and 3 from J, leaving 17 bases between them. CDR3 nucleotide sequence: TGTGCCAGCAGTGTCCCACAGGGTAAAGACAATCAGCCCCAGCATTTT. Its translation: CASSVPQGKDNQPQHF.

This clonotype was picked up a small number of times. J is TRBJ2-5 and V is TRBV7-9; no reliable D call. From germline, CDR1 is SEHNR and CDR2 FQNEAQ (reference sequence). The CDR3 contains 15 residues. V was trimmed by 1 base and J by 2 bases, leaving 11 bases between them. The CDR3 DNA follows: TGTGCCAGCAGCTTAGTTCACTTTTTACAAGAGACCCAGTACTTC. It codes for CASSLVHFLQETQYF.